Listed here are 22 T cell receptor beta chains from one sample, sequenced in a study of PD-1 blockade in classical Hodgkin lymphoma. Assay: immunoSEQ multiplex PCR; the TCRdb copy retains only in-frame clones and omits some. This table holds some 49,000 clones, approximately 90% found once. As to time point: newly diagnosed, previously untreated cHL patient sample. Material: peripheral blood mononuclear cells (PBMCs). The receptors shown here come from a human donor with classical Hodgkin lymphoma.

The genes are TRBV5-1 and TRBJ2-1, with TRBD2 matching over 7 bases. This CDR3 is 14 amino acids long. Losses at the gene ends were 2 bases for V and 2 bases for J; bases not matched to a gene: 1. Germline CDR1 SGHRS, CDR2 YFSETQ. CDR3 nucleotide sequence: TGCGCCAGCAGCTTTGGGGGGGCCTACAATGAGCAGTTCTTC. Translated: CASSFGGAYNEQFF.

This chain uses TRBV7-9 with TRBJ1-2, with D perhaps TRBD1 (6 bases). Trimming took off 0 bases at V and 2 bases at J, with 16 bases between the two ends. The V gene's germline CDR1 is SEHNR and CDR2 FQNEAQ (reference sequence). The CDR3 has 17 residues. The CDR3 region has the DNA TGTGCCAGCAGCTTAGCGCGAGCAGGGGACCACAACTATGGCTACACCTTC. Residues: CASSLARAGDHNYGYTF. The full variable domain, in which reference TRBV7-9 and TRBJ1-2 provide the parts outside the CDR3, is DTGVSQNPRHKITKRGQNVTFRCDPISEHNRLYWYRQTLGQGPEFLTYFQNEAQLEKSRLLSDRFSAERPKGSFSTLEIQRTEQGDSAMYLCASSLARAGDHNYGYTFGSGTRLTVV.

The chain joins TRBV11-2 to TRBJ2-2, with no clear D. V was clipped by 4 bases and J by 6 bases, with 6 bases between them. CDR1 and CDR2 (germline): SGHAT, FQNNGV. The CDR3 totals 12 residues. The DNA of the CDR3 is TGTGCCAGCAGCTCCCCCCCCGGGGAGCTGTTTTTT. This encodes CASSSPPGELFF.

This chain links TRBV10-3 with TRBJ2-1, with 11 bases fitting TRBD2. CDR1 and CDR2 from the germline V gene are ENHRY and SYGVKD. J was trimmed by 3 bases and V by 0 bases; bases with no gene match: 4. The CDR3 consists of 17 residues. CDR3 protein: CAISESPGTSGYNEQFF. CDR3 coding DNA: TGTGCCATCAGTGAGTCTCCCGGGACTAGCGGCTACAATGAGCAGTTCTTC.

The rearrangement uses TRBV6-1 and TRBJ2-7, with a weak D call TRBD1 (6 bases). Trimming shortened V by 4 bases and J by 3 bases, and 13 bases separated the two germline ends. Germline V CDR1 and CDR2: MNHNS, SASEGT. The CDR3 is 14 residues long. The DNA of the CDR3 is TGTGCCAGCAGTGCCTCGACAGGTTACTACGAGCAGTACGTC. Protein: CASSASTGYYEQYV.

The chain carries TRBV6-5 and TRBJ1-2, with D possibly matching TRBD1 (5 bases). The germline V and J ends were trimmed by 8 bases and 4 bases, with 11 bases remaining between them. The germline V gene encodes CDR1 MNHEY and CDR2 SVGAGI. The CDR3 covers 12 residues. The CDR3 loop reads CASSAGTYGYTF. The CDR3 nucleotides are TGTGCCAGCTCAGCAGGGACCTATGGCTACACCTTC.

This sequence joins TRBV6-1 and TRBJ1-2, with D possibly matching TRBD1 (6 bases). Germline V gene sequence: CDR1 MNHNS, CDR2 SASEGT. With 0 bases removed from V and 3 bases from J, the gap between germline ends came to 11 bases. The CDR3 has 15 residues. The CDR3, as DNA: TGTGCCAGCAGTGAAGCGGCCGGGGGCCACTATGGCTACACCTTC. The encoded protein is CASSEAAGGHYGYTF.

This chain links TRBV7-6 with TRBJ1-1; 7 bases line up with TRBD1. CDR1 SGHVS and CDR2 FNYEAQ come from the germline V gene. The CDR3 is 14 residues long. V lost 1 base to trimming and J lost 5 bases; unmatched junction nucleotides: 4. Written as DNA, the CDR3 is TGTGCCAGCAGCTTAGGGACAGGTAGAACTGAAGCTTTCTTT. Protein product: CASSLGTGRTEAFF.

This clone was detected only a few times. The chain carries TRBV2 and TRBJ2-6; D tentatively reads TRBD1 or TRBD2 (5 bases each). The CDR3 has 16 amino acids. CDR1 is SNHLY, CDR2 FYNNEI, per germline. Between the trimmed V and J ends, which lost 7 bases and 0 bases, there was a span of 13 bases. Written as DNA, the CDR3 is TGTGCCAGCACTTGGGACGGACACTCTGGGGCCAACGTCCTGACTTTC. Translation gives CASTWDGHSGANVLTF.

The CDR3 sequence: CASRGYRNTEAFF. The CDR3 bases are TGTGCCAGCAGAGGGTATCGGAACACTGAAGCTTTCTTT. The chain has TRBV6-5 and TRBJ1-1, with no clear D. The CDR3 loop spans 13 amino acids. Trimming left V 6 bases short and J 1 base short, with 9 bases between. The germline V gene has CDR1 MNHEY and CDR2 SVGAGI.

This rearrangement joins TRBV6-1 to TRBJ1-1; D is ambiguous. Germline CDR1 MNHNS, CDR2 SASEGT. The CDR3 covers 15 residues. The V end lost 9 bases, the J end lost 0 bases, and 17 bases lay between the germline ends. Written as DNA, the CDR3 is TGTGCCAGTCACAGCCACGCGGGGATGAACACTGAAGCTTTCTTT. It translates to CASHSHAGMNTEAFF.

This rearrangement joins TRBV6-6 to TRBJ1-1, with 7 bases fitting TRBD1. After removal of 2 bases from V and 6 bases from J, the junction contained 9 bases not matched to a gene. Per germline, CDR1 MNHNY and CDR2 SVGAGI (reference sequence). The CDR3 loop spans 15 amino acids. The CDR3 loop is CASSYGGQPEAEAFF. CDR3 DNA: TGTGCCAGCAGTTACGGGGGACAGCCGGAGGCTGAAGCTTTCTTT.

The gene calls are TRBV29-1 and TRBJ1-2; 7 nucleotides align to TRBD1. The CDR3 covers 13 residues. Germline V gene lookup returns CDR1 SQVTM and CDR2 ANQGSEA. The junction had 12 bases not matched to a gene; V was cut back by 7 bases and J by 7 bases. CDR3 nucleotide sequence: TGCAGCGCCCGTAAAGACAGGGAGGGTGGCTACACCTTC. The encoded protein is CSARKDREGGYTF.

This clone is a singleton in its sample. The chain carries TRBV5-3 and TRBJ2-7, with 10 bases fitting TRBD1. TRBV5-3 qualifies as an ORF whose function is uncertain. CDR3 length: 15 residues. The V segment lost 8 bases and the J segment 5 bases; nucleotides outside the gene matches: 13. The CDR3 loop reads CASSAAGQGIHEQYF. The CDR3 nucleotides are TGTGCCAGCAGCGCGGCGGGACAGGGGATCCACGAGCAGTACTTC.

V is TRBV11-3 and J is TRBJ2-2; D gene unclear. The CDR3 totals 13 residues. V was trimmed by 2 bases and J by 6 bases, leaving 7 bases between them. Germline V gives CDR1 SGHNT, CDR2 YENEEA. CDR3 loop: CASSLLGPGELFF. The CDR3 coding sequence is TGTGCCAGCAGCTTACTTGGGCCCGGGGAGCTGTTTTTT.

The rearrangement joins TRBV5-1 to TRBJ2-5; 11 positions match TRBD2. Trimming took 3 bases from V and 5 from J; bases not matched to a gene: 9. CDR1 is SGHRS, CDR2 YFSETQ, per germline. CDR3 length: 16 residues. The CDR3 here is CASSWSLAGGIETQYF. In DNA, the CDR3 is TGCGCCAGCAGCTGGAGCCTAGCGGGAGGAATTGAGACCCAGTACTTC.

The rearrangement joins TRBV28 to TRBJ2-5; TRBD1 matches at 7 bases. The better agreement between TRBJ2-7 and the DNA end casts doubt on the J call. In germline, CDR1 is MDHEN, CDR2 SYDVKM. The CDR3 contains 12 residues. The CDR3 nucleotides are TGTGCCACCAAGGGACAGACCTACGAGCAGTACTTC. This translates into CATKGQTYEQYF.

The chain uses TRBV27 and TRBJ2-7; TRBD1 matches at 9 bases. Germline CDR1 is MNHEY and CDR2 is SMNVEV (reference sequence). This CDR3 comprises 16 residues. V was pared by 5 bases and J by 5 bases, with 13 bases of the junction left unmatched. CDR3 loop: CASSIEDRGVTDEQYV. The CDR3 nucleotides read TGTGCCAGCAGTATAGAGGACAGGGGCGTTACTGACGAGCAGTACGTC.

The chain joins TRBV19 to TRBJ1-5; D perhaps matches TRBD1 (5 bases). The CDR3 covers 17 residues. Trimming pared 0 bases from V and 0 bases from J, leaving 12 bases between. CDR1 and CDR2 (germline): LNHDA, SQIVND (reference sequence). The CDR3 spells CASSIDRGHSSNQPQHF. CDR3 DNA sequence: TGTGCCAGTAGTATAGATCGAGGACACTCTAGCAATCAGCCCCAGCATTTT.

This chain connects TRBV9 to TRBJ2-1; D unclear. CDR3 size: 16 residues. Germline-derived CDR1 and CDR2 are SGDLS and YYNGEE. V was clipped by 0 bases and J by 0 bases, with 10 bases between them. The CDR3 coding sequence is TGTGCCAGCAGCGTAGGGGGTGAGAGCTCCTACAATGAGCAGTTCTTC. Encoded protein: CASSVGGESSYNEQFF.

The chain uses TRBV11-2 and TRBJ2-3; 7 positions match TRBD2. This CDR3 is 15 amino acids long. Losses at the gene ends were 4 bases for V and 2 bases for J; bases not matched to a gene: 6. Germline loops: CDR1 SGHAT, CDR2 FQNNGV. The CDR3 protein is CASSWGGAITDTQYF. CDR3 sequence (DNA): TGTGCCAGCAGCTGGGGGGGAGCGATCACAGATACGCAGTATTTT.

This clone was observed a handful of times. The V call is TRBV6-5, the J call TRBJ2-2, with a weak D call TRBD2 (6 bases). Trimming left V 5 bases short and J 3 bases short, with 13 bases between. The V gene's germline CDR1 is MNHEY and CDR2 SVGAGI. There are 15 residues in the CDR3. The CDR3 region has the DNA TGTGCCAGCAGTCGCCGATCTAGCGACACCGGGGAGCTGTTTTTT. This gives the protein CASSRRSSDTGELFF.